The rows below give T cell receptor beta chains drawn from one sample of a study of CD8 T cells in ankylosing spondylitis. TCRdb ran MiXCR on the 5' RACE reads and lists one entry per CDR3 protein. This sample has about 240,000 distinct CDR3 sequences, with 8% to 9% found just once. The sample taken for sequencing was blood, either unsorted or a sorted T cell fraction (not recorded which). The origin of the receptors is a female donor with ankylosing spondylitis or in good health (not recorded which). CDR3s include the opening cysteine and the closing phenylalanine or tryptophan. The order of the fields is clone size, D gene, V gene, J gene, CDR3 DNA, CDR3 protein. A D gene is named only where the DNA matches it firmly. Rows give clone size only sometimes, using once, few, many, or a class for an expanded clone.

clone_size: many
d_call: TRBD2
v_call: TRBV11-2
j_call: TRBJ2-3
cdr3_nt: TGTGCCAGCAGCCGGACTAGCGGGAGTAAAGATACGCAGTATTTT
cdr3_aa: CASSRTSGSKDTQYF

clone_size: .
d_call: .
v_call: TRBV21-1
j_call: TRBJ2-1
cdr3_nt: TGTGCCAGCATCCCTCTACTAGCGGGAATTGGTAAATATGAGCAGTTCTTC
cdr3_aa: CASIPLLAGIGKYEQFF

clone_size: few
d_call: TRBD1
v_call: TRBV12-3/TRBV12-4
j_call: TRBJ1-2
cdr3_nt: TGTGCCAGCACTCCCCCCGGGACAGGAGGAGGCTACACCTTC
cdr3_aa: CASTPPGTGGGYTF

clone_size: many
d_call: TRBD2
v_call: TRBV20-1
j_call: TRBJ2-1
cdr3_nt: TGCAGTGCTAGGGCTACCTTTAGCGGGAGAGAGGAGAATGAGCAGTTCTTC
cdr3_aa: CSARATFSGREENEQFF

clone_size: many
d_call: .
v_call: TRBV15
j_call: TRBJ2-5
cdr3_nt: TGTGCCACCAGCTTCCATAAAGAGACCCAGTACTTC
cdr3_aa: CATSFHKETQYF

clone_size: few
d_call: TRBD2
v_call: TRBV28
j_call: TRBJ2-5
cdr3_nt: TGTGCCAGCAGTTCACGTTTAGCGGGAGAGGCACAAGAGACCCAGTACTTC
cdr3_aa: CASSSRLAGEAQETQYF

clone_size: many
d_call: TRBD1
v_call: TRBV6-2/TRBV6-3
j_call: TRBJ2-5
cdr3_nt: TGTGCCAGCAGTCGCTTTGGGACAGATCAAGAGACCCAGTACTTC
cdr3_aa: CASSRFGTDQETQYF

clone_size: few
d_call: .
v_call: TRBV7-8
j_call: TRBJ2-7
cdr3_nt: TGTGCCAGCAGCTTAGGGGCGGACAGAGCCTACGAGCAGTACTTC
cdr3_aa: CASSLGADRAYEQYF

clone_size: many
d_call: .
v_call: TRBV18
j_call: TRBJ2-1
cdr3_nt: TGTGCCAGCTCCCAGGAGGGGAATGAGCAGTTCTTC
cdr3_aa: CASSQEGNEQFF

clone_size: many
d_call: .
v_call: TRBV6-2/TRBV6-3
j_call: TRBJ2-3
cdr3_nt: TGTGCCAGCAGTCAGCCCGACGCGAAAGATTACGATACGCAGTATTTT
cdr3_aa: CASSQPDAKDYDTQYF

clone_size: few
d_call: .
v_call: TRBV4-2
j_call: TRBJ1-4
cdr3_nt: TGTGCCAGCGGCCCCCAAGACCGACGGGGATCTAATGAAAAACTGTTTTTT
cdr3_aa: CASGPQDRRGSNEKLFF

clone_size: many
d_call: .
v_call: TRBV12-3/TRBV12-4
j_call: TRBJ2-4
cdr3_nt: TGTGCCAGCAGTTCCCCTCAGAGCATTCAGTACTTC
cdr3_aa: CASSSPQSIQYF

clone_size: many
d_call: TRBD2
v_call: TRBV10-3
j_call: TRBJ2-3
cdr3_nt: TGTGCCATCAGTGAGTCGAGCGGGAGTAGCCGTAGCACAGATACGCAGTATTTT
cdr3_aa: CAISESSGSSRSTDTQYF

clone_size: many
d_call: .
v_call: TRBV20-1
j_call: TRBJ1-1
cdr3_nt: TGCAGTGCTAGTACGGACAGACCTGAAGCTTTCTTT
cdr3_aa: CSASTDRPEAFF

clone_size: few
d_call: TRBD1
v_call: TRBV7-9
j_call: TRBJ1-1
cdr3_nt: TGTGCCAGCAGCTCCTCAGGGGGCTTTGGCACTGAAGCTTTCTTT
cdr3_aa: CASSSSGGFGTEAFF

clone_size: many
d_call: .
v_call: TRBV27
j_call: TRBJ2-3
cdr3_nt: TGTGCCAGCAGTTCGGGTCCCGACCGCGATACGCAGTATTTT
cdr3_aa: CASSSGPDRDTQYF

clone_size: .
d_call: .
v_call: TRBV30
j_call: TRBJ1-5
cdr3_nt: TGTGCCTGGAGTCGAGGGGTTCCTCAGCCCCAGCATTTT
cdr3_aa: CAWSRGVPQPQHF

clone_size: many
d_call: TRBD2
v_call: TRBV28
j_call: TRBJ2-1
cdr3_nt: TGTGCCAGCAGTTCCCAAGCTAGCGGGAGCTCCTACAATGAGCAGTTCTTC
cdr3_aa: CASSSQASGSSYNEQFF

clone_size: .
d_call: .
v_call: TRBV7-2
j_call: TRBJ1-1
cdr3_nt: TGTGCCAGCAGCTTAGCAGGGGGTAGTACTGAAGCTTTCTTT
cdr3_aa: CASSLAGGSTEAFF

clone_size: .
d_call: TRBD2
v_call: TRBV5-1
j_call: TRBJ2-1
cdr3_nt: TGCGCCAGCAGCCTCGGGACTATGTATGAGCAGTTCTTC
cdr3_aa: CASSLGTMYEQFF

clone_size: .
d_call: .
v_call: TRBV11-2
j_call: TRBJ2-1
cdr3_nt: TGTGCCAGCAGCTTAGGACGCGCCCTCAATGAGCAGTTCTTC
cdr3_aa: CASSLGRALNEQFF

clone_size: many
d_call: .
v_call: TRBV20-1
j_call: TRBJ2-1
cdr3_nt: TGCAGTGCCCACGGACCCGGAGGTGATGAGCAGTTCTTC
cdr3_aa: CSAHGPGGDEQFF

clone_size: many
d_call: .
v_call: TRBV6-1
j_call: TRBJ1-2
cdr3_nt: TGTGCCAGCATAGACAGATTAGTTCGATTCGGCTACACCTTC
cdr3_aa: CASIDRLVRFGYTF

clone_size: many
d_call: TRBD2
v_call: TRBV18
j_call: TRBJ2-7
cdr3_nt: TGTGCCAGCTCACCAGGTCTAGCGGGAGTAGGGGAGCAGTACTTC
cdr3_aa: CASSPGLAGVGEQYF

clone_size: many
d_call: TRBD2
v_call: TRBV20-1
j_call: TRBJ2-7
cdr3_nt: TGCAGTGCCCGACTAGCGGGAACCTACGAGCAGTACTTC
cdr3_aa: CSARLAGTYEQYF

clone_size: .
d_call: .
v_call: TRBV7-2
j_call: TRBJ2-1
cdr3_nt: TGTGCCAGCAGCCGGACGCGCAGCGGAGGGCATGAGCAGTTCTTC
cdr3_aa: CASSRTRSGGHEQFF

clone_size: few
d_call: .
v_call: TRBV7-2
j_call: TRBJ2-3
cdr3_nt: TGTGCCAGCACCCAAGCCGGGGGCAGAGATACGCAGTATTTT
cdr3_aa: CASTQAGGRDTQYF

clone_size: few
d_call: .
v_call: TRBV7-9
j_call: TRBJ1-4
cdr3_nt: TGTGCCAGCAGCTTAGACATCGGTGAAAAACTGTTTTTT
cdr3_aa: CASSLDIGEKLFF

clone_size: many
d_call: .
v_call: TRBV7-2
j_call: TRBJ2-7
cdr3_nt: TGTGCCAGCAGCTTAGGGGCCTCTTCGGCCTACGAGCAGTACTTC
cdr3_aa: CASSLGASSAYEQYF

clone_size: .
d_call: TRBD1
v_call: TRBV6-2/TRBV6-3
j_call: TRBJ2-1
cdr3_nt: TGTGCCAGCAGTTACTCCAGGGGGTCCTACAATGAGCAGTTCTTC
cdr3_aa: CASSYSRGSYNEQFF

clone_size: few
d_call: .
v_call: TRBV5-1
j_call: TRBJ1-1
cdr3_nt: TGCGCCAGCAGCTTGGTGGGGGAGGGCACTGAAGCTTTCTTT
cdr3_aa: CASSLVGEGTEAFF

clone_size: many
d_call: TRBD1
v_call: TRBV15
j_call: TRBJ1-2
cdr3_nt: TGTGCCACCGTGGGACAGACCGTGAGCTACACCTTC
cdr3_aa: CATVGQTVSYTF

clone_size: many
d_call: TRBD2
v_call: TRBV20-1
j_call: TRBJ2-1
cdr3_nt: TGCAGTGCTACGGGACTAGCGGAGAATCGGGGCAATGAGCAGTTCTTC
cdr3_aa: CSATGLAENRGNEQFF

clone_size: few
d_call: .
v_call: TRBV12-3/TRBV12-4
j_call: TRBJ2-1
cdr3_nt: TGTGCCAGCAATTTATTTGATGAGCAGTTCTTC
cdr3_aa: CASNLFDEQFF

clone_size: .
d_call: .
v_call: TRBV10-3
j_call: TRBJ2-5
cdr3_nt: TGTGCCATCAGCGCCGGACACGACACTGGAGAGACCCAGTACTTC
cdr3_aa: CAISAGHDTGETQYF

clone_size: .
d_call: .
v_call: TRBV3-1
j_call: TRBJ2-2
cdr3_nt: TGTGCCTCCACCCTTAGTAGCGGAAGGAACACCGGGGAGCTGTTTTTT
cdr3_aa: CASTLSSGRNTGELFF

clone_size: .
d_call: TRBD1
v_call: TRBV7-2
j_call: TRBJ2-1
cdr3_nt: TGTACCAGCAGCACGGACAGGGGGCGCGCCAATGAGCAGTTCTTC
cdr3_aa: CTSSTDRGRANEQFF